These T cell receptor beta chains were read from a single sample in a study of T cell changes during pregnancy in multiple sclerosis. This table comes from immunoSEQ multiplex PCR, and its TCRdb copy is limited to in-frame clones, with some not included. Of about 76,000 clones listed, roughly 92% are singletons. The sequencing used peripheral blood, collected after pregnancy. These receptor sequences come from a female donor in good health, enrolled as a control in a pregnancy study. CDR3s include the opening cysteine and the closing phenylalanine or tryptophan.

J,V,CDR3
TRBJ2-5,TRBV2,CASRGLDILETQYF
TRBJ2-7,TRBV11-1,CASSLDRVREQYF
TRBJ2-3,TRBV29-1,CSARASGRDTQYF
TRBJ1-2,TRBV7-9,CASTPGQGWNYGYTF
TRBJ1-5,TRBV7-8,CASSTTGVQPQHF
TRBJ2-2,TRBV28,CASRLDRAGELFF
TRBJ1-1,TRBV10-3,CAISAPPDRAGTEAFF
TRBJ2-5,TRBV28,CASSLGGQGETQYF
TRBJ2-1,TRBV28,CASSLSLAGSYNEQFF
TRBJ2-1,TRBV5-4,CASSLAGSGPYNEQFF
TRBJ2-1,TRBV11-3,CASSKGTSGRYNEQFF
TRBJ2-7,TRBV6-5,CASSYSRGKPYEQYF
TRBJ1-2,TRBV6-1,CASSQTGRYGYTF
TRBJ2-3,TRBV5-1,CASSLPADTQYF
TRBJ2-7,TRBV6-1,CASGTGTYEQYF
TRBJ2-7,TRBV6-1,CASRRDPLDEQYF
-,TRBV7-8,CASNPAYRGPYEQYF
TRBJ1-5,TRBV5-1,CASSLASGFNQPQHF
TRBJ2-2,TRBV6-5,CASLPGGLNAGELFF
TRBJ1-1,TRBV5-1,CASSAGQGIAEAFF
TRBJ2-3,TRBV7-9,CASSLGTSGNTDTQYF
-,TRBV7-2,CASSLLGQGYEQYF
TRBJ2-7,TRBV6-5,CASSLPYF
TRBJ2-4,TRBV5-4,CASSGGLLAKNIQYF
TRBJ1-4,TRBV5-1,CASGRTGEGEKLFF